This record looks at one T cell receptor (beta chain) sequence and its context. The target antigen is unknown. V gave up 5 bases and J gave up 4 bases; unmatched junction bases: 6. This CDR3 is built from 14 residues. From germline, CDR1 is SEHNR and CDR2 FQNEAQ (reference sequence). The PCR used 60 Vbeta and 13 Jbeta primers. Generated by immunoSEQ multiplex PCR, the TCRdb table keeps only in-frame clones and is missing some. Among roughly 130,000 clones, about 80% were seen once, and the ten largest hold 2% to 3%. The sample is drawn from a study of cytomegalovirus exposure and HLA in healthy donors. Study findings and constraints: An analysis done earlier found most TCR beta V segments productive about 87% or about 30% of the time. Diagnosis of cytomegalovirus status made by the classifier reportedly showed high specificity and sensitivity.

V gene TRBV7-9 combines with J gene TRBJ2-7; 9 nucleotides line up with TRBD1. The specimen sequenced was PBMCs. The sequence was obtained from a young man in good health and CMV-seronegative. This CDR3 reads CASSAGTGRYEQYF. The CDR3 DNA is TGTGCCAGCAGCGCCGGGACAGGGAGATACGAGCAGTACTTC.